These 11 T cell receptor beta chains share one sample of origin, sequenced in a study of blood T cell repertoires in COVID-19. The assay was immunoSEQ multiplex PCR, and TCRdb's table has in-frame clones only and misses some. In the table there are 150,000 to 180,000 clones, roughly 80% of which are singletons. Sequenced material: peripheral blood. These receptors were collected from a woman aged 55-69 years with acute or convalescent COVID-19.

The V call is TRBV28, the J call TRBJ2-3; 8 positions agree with TRBD2. The CDR3 is 15 residues long. Germline V CDR1 and CDR2: MDHEN, SYDVKM. Trimming at V came to 6 bases and at J to 5 bases, leaving 10 bases not matched to a gene. CDR3 coding DNA: TGTGCCAGCAGCCCTAGAGCGGGGGTTTTAGATACGCAGTATTTT. Its translation: CASSPRAGVLDTQYF.

The chain is built from TRBV3-1 (or the pseudogene TRBV3-2) and TRBJ2-2; 8 positions match TRBD1. Trimming removed 0 bases from V and 2 bases from J; junction bases left unmatched: 2. The germline V gene has CDR1 LGHDT and CDR2 YNNKEL (reference sequence). This CDR3 is 16 amino acids long. For the CDR3, the DNA is TGTGCCAGCAGCCAAGATGACAGGGGAAACACCGGGGAGCTGTTTTTT. This translates into CASSQDDRGNTGELFF.

A remark on this clone: The junction differs from germline at one of its ends, possibly a read error. The chain uses TRBV7-7 and TRBJ2-7; maybe TRBD2 (5 bases). The CDR3 has 13 amino acids. Germline V lookup: CDR1 SSHAT, CDR2 FNYEAQ (reference sequence). The CDR3 loop is CASSPGVDYEQYF. CDR3 coding DNA: TGTGCTAGCAGCCCCGGGGTGGACTACGAGCAGTACTTC. The variable domain in full, with the rest retrieved from reference TRBV7-7 and TRBJ2-7, is GAGVSQSPRYKVTKRGQDVTLRCDPISSHATLYWYQQALGQGPEFLTYFNYEAQPDKSGLPSDRFSAERPEGSISTLTIQRTEQRDSAMYRCASSPGVDYEQYFGPGTRLTVT.

The V and J genes are TRBV7-9 and TRBJ2-3; 16 bases are shared with TRBD2. V shed 5 bases, J shed 5 bases, and the junction held 4 bases outside the gene matches. CDR1 SEHNR and CDR2 FQNEAQ come from the germline V gene (reference sequence). This CDR3 region has 16 residues. The CDR3 sequence is CASSTGLAGGQDTQYF. The CDR3 bases are TGTGCCAGCAGCACGGGACTAGCGGGGGGGCAAGATACGCAGTATTTT.

The chain uses TRBV7-6 and TRBJ1-5; D might be TRBD1 (6 bases). The V end lost 1 base, the J end lost 9 bases, and 13 bases lay between the germline ends. Germline V gene lookup returns CDR1 SGHVS and CDR2 FNYEAQ. This CDR3 has 14 residues. This CDR3 is CASSLGTVAMPQHF. The CDR3 bases are TGTGCCAGCAGCTTAGGGACAGTAGCGATGCCCCAGCATTTT.

The rearrangement links TRBV5-1 to TRBJ1-2, with 7 bases lining up with TRBD1. V lost 1 base, J lost 8 bases, and 8 bases stayed unmatched. The CDR3 covers 14 residues. Germline V CDR1 and CDR2: SGHRS, YFSETQ. The CDR3 loop reads CASSLTPGTEGYTF. CDR3 coding DNA: TGCGCCAGCAGCTTGACCCCCGGGACAGAAGGCTACACCTTC.

The rearrangement joins TRBV11-2 to TRBJ1-1; unclear D gene. Germline V gene data show CDR1 as SGHAT and CDR2 as FQNNGV. CDR3 length: 14 amino acids. Trimming took 5 bases from V and 5 from J, leaving 15 bases between them. In DNA form, the CDR3 reads TGTGCCAGCAGCGCCTCTGGAGAGATAACTGAAGCTTTCTTT. It codes for CASSASGEITEAFF.

J is TRBJ2-1 and V is TRBV28; 11 positions agree with TRBD2. The CDR3 sequence is 15 residues long. Germline lookup yields CDR1 MDHEN and CDR2 SYDVKM. J lost 5 bases, V lost 6 bases, and 6 bases had no gene match. CDR3 region: CASSVLAGVNNEQFF. The DNA for the CDR3 is TGTGCCAGCAGCGTACTAGCGGGGGTGAACAATGAGCAGTTCTTC.

The chain combines TRBV7-9 with TRBJ2-5; 7 bases fit TRBD2. V was clipped by 5 bases and J by 1 base; unmatched bases: 25. The CDR3 is 21 amino acids. In germline, CDR1 is SEHNR, CDR2 FQNEAQ (reference sequence). The CDR3 loop reads CASSTTGLVHFRPYLQETQYF. The CDR3 region has the DNA TGTGCCAGCAGCACAACCGGACTAGTACATTTTCGGCCTTACCTCCAAGAGACCCAGTACTTC.

On this clone itself: The DNA is left out, because the CDR3 cannot be placed on it with certainty; the CDR3 is given as TCRdb lists it. The CDR3 is CASSYDSTSGQRGYTF. The chain uses TRBV6-5 and TRBJ1-2; the DNA was not compared with TRBD1, the D call given in the table. The CDR3 adds up to 16 amino acids, both ends counted. CDR1 and CDR2 from the germline V gene are MNHEY and SVGAGI.

This clone is labeled as large. The genes are TRBV5-5 and TRBJ1-5; D might be TRBD1 (5 bases). Deletions cut 1 base from V and 8 bases from J, with 10 bases between. Germline V CDR1 and CDR2: SGHKS, YYEKEE (reference sequence). There are 13 residues in the CDR3. The DNA of the CDR3 is TGTGCCAGCAGCTTGCAGGGTATCAAGCCCCAGCATTTT. Its translation is CASSLQGIKPQHF.